This passage covers 16 T cell receptor beta chains from one sample sequenced in a study of prognosis after radiotherapy for stage I lung cancer. The authors amplified TCR beta CDR3 from genomic DNA using two-round multiplex PCR. With primers specific to each TRBV and TRBJ gene, the first-round PCR was performed. From the multiplex PCR reads, TCRdb called clonotypes with MiXCR, one entry per CDR3 protein. The table shows nearly 35,000 distinct CDR3 sequences, with about 32% occurring only once. Sequencing used PBMCs, obtained before or after stereotactic body radiation therapy (not recorded which). The receptor set was obtained from a donor over 45 with non-small cell lung cancer.

In this sample, this clonotype turned up a few times. This may arise from a read error, as a much more abundant clone is one base away. The chain employs TRBV5-1 and TRBJ2-5; TRBD2 aligns across 7 bases. This CDR3 spans 16 amino acids. Germline loops: CDR1 SGHRS, CDR2 YFSETQ. The CDR3 DNA follows: TGCGCCAACAGCTTGGAGGCCAGCGGGGTTGCAGAGACCCAGTACTTC. As protein: CANSLEASGVAETQYF.

This clonotype was seen a single time. It differs at one base from a far larger clone, so likely a read error. J is TRBJ2-7 and V is TRBV7-9; 7 positions match TRBD1. Germline V lookup: CDR1 SEHNR, CDR2 FQNEAQ (reference sequence). V dropped 3 bases and J dropped 6; count of bases not matched to a gene: 8. This CDR3 region has 14 residues. CDR3 region: CASSFGQAIAEQYF. The CDR3 DNA reads as TGTGCCAGCAGCTTTGGACAGGCCATCGCCGAGCAGTACTTC.

This clonotype was counted many times. The genes are TRBV12-3 or TRBV12-4 and TRBJ2-7; D gene uncertain. V shed 7 bases and J shed 3 bases, with 10 bases lying between them. The CDR3 spans 12 residues. CDR3 DNA sequence: TGTGCCAGCAAACAAGGATACTACGAGCAGTACTTC. This codes for CASKQGYYEQYF.

This clonotype showed up many times. The chain employs TRBV19 and TRBJ1-6, with 9 positions matching TRBD1. The germline V gene encodes CDR1 LNHDA and CDR2 SQIVND (reference sequence). The CDR3 is 19 residues long. The V and J ends lost 0 bases and 10 bases, in that order; junction bases with no gene match: 16. CDR3 coding DNA: TGTGCCAGTAGTATAGACCCGCCTACTCGACAGGGGGTAAGGTCACCCCTCCACTTT. Translated: CASSIDPPTRQGVRSPLHF. The whole variable domain, filled in from reference TRBV19 and TRBJ1-6, reads DGGITQSPKYLFRKEGQNVTLSCEQNLNHDAMYWYRQDPGQGLRLIYYSQIVNDFQKGDIAEGYSVSREKKESFPLTVTSAQKNPTAFYLCASSIDPPTRQGVRSPLHFGNGTRLTVT.

This clonotype was recorded many times. This rearrangement joins TRBV6-5 to TRBJ1-2, with no clear D. Trimming shortened V by 0 bases and J by 0 bases, and 14 bases separated the two germline ends. The CDR3 extends over 17 amino acids. Per germline, CDR1 MNHEY and CDR2 SVGAGI. CDR3 sequence (DNA): TGTGCCAGCAGTTACTCGATCCCAGAGCTCTCTAACTATGGCTACACCTTC. Translating it yields CASSYSIPELSNYGYTF.

This clonotype came up many times. This chain uses TRBV3-1 with TRBJ1-5; no definite D call. V was shortened by 4 bases and J by 5 bases, with 12 bases between the two germline ends. Germline CDR1 LGHDT, CDR2 YNNKEL (reference sequence). The CDR3 loop spans 14 amino acids. In DNA form, the CDR3 reads TGTGCCAGCAGCCCCCGACCCTTGGATCAGCCCCAGCATTTT. Its protein product is CASSPRPLDQPQHF.

Remarks on this clonotype: This may be a read error: a much more frequent sequence differs by one nucleotide. V and J are TRBV14 and TRBJ1-5, with D unresolved. The CDR3 totals 17 residues. CDR1 and CDR2 from the germline V gene are SGHDN and FVKESK. V shed 0 bases and J shed 5 bases, with 17 bases lying between them. This CDR3 reads CASSQDMWEAGHQPQHF. The CDR3 DNA is TGTGCCAGCAGCCAAGATATGTGGGAGGCAGGCCATCAGCCCCAGCATTTT.

This clonotype was seen repeatedly, ten times or more. The gene calls are TRBV7-9 and TRBJ2-1; 10 nucleotides align to TRBD1. Germline assignment: CDR1 SEHNR and CDR2 FQNEAQ (reference sequence). With V trimmed by 5 bases and J by 2 bases, 3 bases remained unmatched. The CDR3 runs 15 residues. Written as DNA, the CDR3 is TGTGCCAGCAGCCCGGACAGGGGGGCCTACAATGAGCAGTTCTTC. Its protein product is CASSPDRGAYNEQFF. Using reference TRBV7-9 and TRBJ2-1 for the parts outside the CDR3, the full variable domain is DTGVSQNPRHKITKRGQNVTFRCDPISEHNRLYWYRQTLGQGPEFLTYFQNEAQLEKSRLLSDRFSAERPKGSFSTLEIQRTEQGDSAMYLCASSPDRGAYNEQFFGPGTRLTVL.

Many counts were recorded for this clonotype. The chain uses TRBV7-6 and TRBJ1-4; D call uncertain. The CDR3 length is 14 residues. The germline V gene has CDR1 SGHVS and CDR2 FNYEAQ. Trimming pared 5 bases from V and 4 bases from J, leaving 11 bases between. The CDR3 DNA is TGTGCCAGCAGCCAGGCCTCTTTTAATGAAAAACTGTTTTTT. Translated: CASSQASFNEKLFF.

This clonotype occurred many times. The chain is built from TRBV20-1 and TRBJ1-1, with D unresolved. The CDR3 is 13 amino acids. The germline V gene encodes CDR1 DFQATT and CDR2 SNEGSKA (reference sequence). Deletions cut 0 bases from V and 3 bases from J, with 8 bases between. Written as DNA, the CDR3 is TGCAGTGCTAGAGAGGGAATGGACACTGAAGCTTTCTTT. This translates into CSAREGMDTEAFF.

Turning to this clonotype: A single base is all that separates this from a far larger clone, so a read error is likely. The chain is built from TRBV6-5 and TRBJ1-6; D gene uncertain. CDR3 length: 15 amino acids. Germline assignment: CDR1 MNHEY and CDR2 SVGAGI. CDR3 DNA: TGTGTCAGCAGCCCCAGGCAGGTCTATAATTCACCCCTCCACTTT. Protein: CVSSPRQVYNSPLHF.

Of note for this clonotype: A far larger clone differs by one base, so this is likely a read error. The chain joins TRBV7-9 to TRBJ2-3, with D possibly TRBD1 on 6 matching bases. Between the trimmed V and J ends, which lost 1 base and 6 bases, there was a span of 14 bases. The CDR3 loop spans 15 amino acids. The germline V gene has CDR1 SEHNR and CDR2 FQNEAQ (reference sequence). Written as DNA, the CDR3 is TGTGCCAGCAGCTTAGTGTTTGGGACATCGGATACGCAGTATTTT. Protein product: CASSLVFGTSDTQYF.

At least ten counts were recorded for this clonotype. The chain couples TRBV20-1 to TRBJ1-4, with D hard to call. CDR1 DFQATT and CDR2 SNEGSKA come from the germline V gene (reference sequence). The CDR3 runs 13 residues. The V end was cut by 4 bases, the J end by 7 bases, with 13 bases between. CDR3 DNA: TGCAGTGCTATCGTCGTCGGGCGTGAAAAACTGTTTTTT. This codes for CSAIVVGREKLFF.

This clonotype was counted a single time. A read error is likely here: a far larger clone is one base away. The chain combines TRBV7-9 with TRBJ2-4, with D possibly TRBD1 on 6 matching bases. Germline V CDR1 and CDR2: SEHNR, FQNEAQ (reference sequence). The CDR3 extends over 14 amino acids. Here the CDR3 reads CASSSGQHRDEKFF. CDR3 coding DNA: TGTGCCAGCAGCTCTGGACAGCATAGGGATGAGAAGTTCTTC.

On this clonotype itself: No conserved phenylalanine or tryptophan ends this CDR3, so it is likely a read error. V and J are TRBV3-1 and TRBJ2-7; 8 nucleotides agree with TRBD1. Trimming took 3 bases from V and 0 from J; bases not matched to a gene: 7. The CDR3 totals 16 residues. Looked up from germline, CDR1 is LGHDT and CDR2 is YNNKEL (reference sequence). CDR3 loop: CASSHRRDRPSYEQYS. CDR3 DNA sequence: TGTGCCAGCAGCCACCGCCGGGACAGGCCCTCCTACGAGCAGTACTCC.

Ten or more counts support this clonotype. The chain carries TRBV5-1 and TRBJ2-5; 8 bases agree with TRBD2. This CDR3 has 22 residues. Germline CDR1 SGHRS, CDR2 YFSETQ. The V segment lost 0 bases and the J segment 5 bases; nucleotides outside the gene matches: 27. The CDR3 region is CASSLASSGVGEAGLGAETQYF. The CDR3 DNA reads TGCGCCAGCAGCTTGGCTAGTAGCGGGGTTGGGGAAGCGGGTCTGGGGGCCGAGACCCAGTACTTC.